The 26 T cell receptor beta chains below were found in one sample sequenced in a study of blood T cell repertoires in COVID-19. Here immunoSEQ multiplex PCR was the method, and the copy in TCRdb shows in-frame clones only, minus some. The top ten hold roughly 2% of the sample, which has hundreds of thousands of clones, 80% to 90% seen once. Sequencing was carried out using PBMCs or T cells enriched from blood (not recorded which). Receptors were obtained from a man aged 25-45 years who had recovered from COVID-19.

This chain uses TRBV4-2 with TRBJ1-5, with TRBD1 matching over 7 bases. The V gene's germline CDR1 is LGHNA and CDR2 YNFKEQ. J lost 2 bases, V lost 1 base, and 2 bases had no gene match. The CDR3 is 15 residues long. The CDR3 DNA reads as TGTGCCAGCAGCCAAGCCACAGGGGGCAATCAGCCCCAGCATTTT. It yields the protein CASSQATGGNQPQHF.

The chain has TRBV7-2 and TRBJ1-6, with TRBD1 as a possible D gene (6 bases). CDR3 length: 16 residues. Germline V gene data show CDR1 as SGHTA and CDR2 as FQGNSA. V shed 0 bases and J shed 7 bases, with 13 bases lying between them. The CDR3 DNA reads TGTGCCAGCAGCTTAGCCGCCGAGACAGGAAATTCACCCCTCCACTTT. Amino acids: CASSLAAETGNSPLHF.

This clone was seen a handful of times. The gene calls are TRBV18 and TRBJ2-7; a weak D match, TRBD1 (5 bases). The CDR3 has 15 residues. Trimming cost V 3 bases and J 1 base, with 13 bases left between them. Germline lookup yields CDR1 KGHSH and CDR2 LQKENI. The CDR3 sequence: CASSPAEGVSYEQYF. The CDR3 bases are TGTGCCAGCTCACCGGCAGAAGGGGTATCCTACGAGCAGTACTTC.

This sequence joins TRBV10-2 and TRBJ2-7, with 9 bases fitting TRBD1. CDR3 size: 12 residues. The germline V gene has CDR1 WSHSY and CDR2 SAAADI. J lost 7 bases, V lost 5 bases, and 3 bases had no gene match. CDR3 loop: CASSPDRGEQYF. The CDR3 coding sequence is TGCGCCAGCAGTCCCGACAGGGGGGAGCAGTACTTC.

The rearrangement uses TRBV12-3 or TRBV12-4 and TRBJ2-7; TRBD1 agrees at 10 bases. There are 13 residues in the CDR3. V shed 4 bases, J shed 5 bases, and the junction held 2 bases outside the gene matches. CDR3 DNA: TGTGCCAGCAGTTGGGACAGGGGCCACGAGCAGTACTTC. Encoded protein: CASSWDRGHEQYF.

This chain uses TRBV5-1 with TRBJ1-6; D might be TRBD1 (5 bases). Germline V gene lookup returns CDR1 SGHRS and CDR2 YFSETQ. The CDR3 length is 12 residues. Trimming removed 5 bases from V and 12 bases from J, with 12 bases in between. CDR3 sequence (DNA): TGCGCCAGCAGTCAAACGGGGGGACCCCTCCACTTT. Translating it yields CASSQTGGPLHF.

CDR3: CASTDDRDLNTEAFF. The CDR3 DNA sequence: TGTGCCAGCACCGACGACAGGGATTTGAACACTGAAGCTTTCTTT. This chain uses TRBV7-8 with TRBJ1-1, with 7 positions matching TRBD1. V shed 7 bases and J 0 bases; nucleotides not matched to a gene: 8. This CDR3 spans 15 amino acids. Per the germline V gene, CDR1 is SGHVS and CDR2 is FQNEAQ.

As for this clone: This specimen includes other DNA sequences encoding the same CDR3. V is TRBV30 and J is TRBJ1-1, with D possibly TRBD1 on 5 matching bases. Germline loops: CDR1 GTSNPN, CDR2 SVGIG (reference sequence). The CDR3 has 13 amino acids. V was shortened by 0 bases and J by 5 bases, with 10 bases between the two germline ends. As DNA, the CDR3 is TGTGCCTGGAGTGTTCGCAGGGATACTGAAGCTTTCTTT. Amino acid sequence: CAWSVRRDTEAFF.

This clone was found a few times. The chain recombines TRBV7-9 with TRBJ1-2; D gene ambiguous. V was clipped by 7 bases and J by 7 bases, with 22 bases between them. The CDR3 is 15 residues long. Germline-derived CDR1 and CDR2 are SEHNR and FQNEAQ (reference sequence). CDR3 DNA sequence: TGTGCCAGCATCCGGAGGGAGGAGTGGGGTTCTGGCTACACCTTC. Translated: CASIRREEWGSGYTF.

CDR3 loop: CASSQDVMGSGGYTF. In DNA, the CDR3 is TGCGCCAGCAGCCAAGATGTAATGGGGAGTGGCGGCTACACCTTC. The J gene is TRBJ1-2, the V gene TRBV4-1; D gene unclear. The CDR3 is 15 residues long. Germline V CDR1 and CDR2: MGHRA, YSYEKL. With 0 bases removed from V and 8 bases from J, the gap between germline ends came to 16 bases.

The chain uses TRBV6-2 or TRBV6-3 and TRBJ1-1; no clear D. Trimming pared 1 base from V and 3 bases from J, leaving 9 bases between. CDR3 length equals 14 residues. Germline V gene lookup returns CDR1 MNHEY and CDR2 SVGEGT. CDR3 bases: TGTGCCAGCAGTTACTTTGTCGCGTACACTGAAGCTTTCTTT. Its protein product is CASSYFVAYTEAFF.

The chain carries TRBV30 and TRBJ2-7, with 7 bases fitting TRBD2. Germline loops: CDR1 GTSNPN, CDR2 SVGIG (reference sequence). With 1 base clipped from V and 0 bases from J, the junction kept 3 bases outside the gene matches. This CDR3 has 14 amino acids. The CDR3 here is CAWSGGGSSYEQYF. The CDR3 DNA reads TGTGCCTGGAGTGGGGGGGGGAGCTCCTACGAGCAGTACTTC.

This sequence joins TRBV7-3 and TRBJ1-6; a possible D gene is TRBD1 (5 bases). This CDR3 is built from 15 residues. The germline CDR1 and CDR2 sequences are SGHTA and FQGTGA. The V end lost 2 bases, the J end lost 10 bases, and 15 bases lay between the germline ends. The CDR3 here is CASSLGQGIGSPLHF. In DNA form, the CDR3 reads TGTGCCAGCAGCTTAGGGCAGGGAATCGGATCACCCCTCCACTTT. Complete variable domain (other parts from reference TRBV7-3 and TRBJ1-6): GAGVSQTPSNKVTEKGKYVELRCDPISGHTALYWYRQSLGQGPEFLIYFQGTGAADDSGLPNDRFFAVRPEGSVSTLKIQRTERGDSAVYLCASSLGQGIGSPLHFGNGTRLTVT.

The rearrangement joins TRBV3-1 (or the pseudogene TRBV3-2) to TRBJ2-1, with 7 bases aligning to TRBD2. The CDR3 is made up of 12 amino acids. Trimming took 0 bases from V and 10 from J; bases not matched to a gene: 0. Germline CDR1 reads LGHDT; CDR2 reads YNNKEL (reference sequence). The CDR3: CASSQERGEQFF. The CDR3, as DNA: TGTGCCAGCAGCCAAGAGCGGGGGGAGCAGTTCTTC.

The chain has TRBV2 and TRBJ2-7, with a possible D match to TRBD2 (5 bases). CDR1 and CDR2 (germline): SNHLY, FYNNEI. Trimming left V 9 bases short and J 6 bases short, with 18 bases between. CDR3 length: 13 amino acids. The CDR3 here is CASTGNLVSEQYF. DNA of the CDR3: TGTGCCAGTACCGGGAACTTGGTTAGCGAGCAGTACTTC.

The chain employs TRBV18 and TRBJ2-5; the D gene is possibly TRBD1 (5 bases). Trimming removed 4 bases from V and 3 bases from J, with 12 bases in between. This CDR3 has 14 amino acids. The V gene's germline CDR1 is KGHSH and CDR2 LQKENI. The CDR3 region is CASSLQDGKETQYF. As DNA, the CDR3 is TGTGCCAGCTCACTACAGGACGGAAAAGAGACCCAGTACTTC.

The CDR3 reads CASSPGGKGEQFF. As DNA, the CDR3 is TGTGCCAGCAGCCCGGGGGGCAAGGGTGAGCAGTTCTTC. The V call is TRBV4-2, the J call TRBJ2-1; tentative D call: TRBD2 (7 bases). The CDR3 loop spans 13 amino acids. The germline V gene encodes CDR1 LGHNA and CDR2 YNFKEQ. Deletions cut 4 bases from V and 9 bases from J, with 13 bases between.

The genes are TRBV2 and TRBJ1-2; D is possibly TRBD1 (6 bases). The CDR3 contains 14 residues. In germline, CDR1 is SNHLY, CDR2 FYNNEI. Trimming removed 0 bases at V and 6 bases at J, with 11 bases between. CDR3 DNA: TGTGCCAGCAGTGAAGCGAGAACAGGGAATGGCTACACCTTC. Translation gives CASSEARTGNGYTF.

A few counts support this clone. V is TRBV20-1 and J is TRBJ1-2, with TRBD1 identical over 9 bases. This CDR3 contains 14 residues. The trim removed 3 bases at V and 4 bases at J, leaving 6 bases unmatched. The germline V gene has CDR1 DFQATT and CDR2 SNEGSKA (reference sequence). The CDR3 spells CSASFGTGSYGYTF. CDR3 DNA sequence: TGCAGTGCTAGTTTCGGGACAGGGTCCTATGGCTACACCTTC.

This chain connects TRBV19 to TRBJ1-5; D may be TRBD1 (5 bases). V lost 5 bases to trimming and J lost 11 bases, with 13 bases between them. Germline CDR1 is LNHDA and CDR2 is SQIVND (reference sequence). This CDR3 spans 12 amino acids. The CDR3 is CASSWGQGSQHF. CDR3 DNA sequence: TGTGCCAGTAGTTGGGGCCAAGGGTCCCAGCATTTT. The entire variable domain, with the rest obtained from reference TRBV19 and TRBJ1-5, is as follows: DGGITQSPKYLFRKEGQNVTLSCEQNLNHDAMYWYRQDPGQGLRLIYYSQIVNDFQKGDIAEGYSVSREKKESFPLTVTSAQKNPTAFYLCASSWGQGSQHFGDGTRLSIL.

With regard to this clone: A read error may produce the germline difference seen at one junction end. The chain combines TRBV4-2 with TRBJ2-5, with 11 bases fitting TRBD2. Germline-derived CDR1 and CDR2 are LGHNA and YNFKEQ. This CDR3 contains 16 residues. The CDR3: CASSQALAGGRETQYF. The DNA for the CDR3 is TGTGCCAGCAGTCAAGCCCTAGCGGGGGGCCGGGAGACCCAGTACTTC.

The J gene is TRBJ2-1, the V gene TRBV5-1, with TRBD2 as a possible D gene (5 bases). This CDR3 is built from 13 residues. V was trimmed by 4 bases and J by 5 bases, leaving 10 bases between them. From germline, CDR1 is SGHRS and CDR2 YFSETQ. CDR3 DNA: TGCGCCAGCAGCGTCACGCGGGACAATGAGCAGTTCTTC. Residues: CASSVTRDNEQFF. Full variable domain (missing parts from reference TRBV5-1 and TRBJ2-1): KAGVTQTPRYLIKTRGQQVTLSCSPISGHRSVSWYQQTPGQGLQFLFEYFSETQRNKGNFPGRFSGRQFSNSRSEMNVSTLELGDSALYLCASSVTRDNEQFFGPGTRLTVL.

V and J are TRBV25-1 and TRBJ1-2; D may be TRBD1 (6 bases). The CDR3 runs 15 residues. Germline V lookup: CDR1 MGHDK, CDR2 SYGVNS. Trimming took 2 bases from V and 4 from J, leaving 14 bases between them. CDR3 in DNA: TGTGCCAGCAGTGAAGGAATCGGCAGGGGCTATGGCTACACCTTC. It yields the protein CASSEGIGRGYGYTF.

V usage is TRBV6-5 and J usage is TRBJ2-7; perhaps TRBD2 as D (5 bases). The CDR3 contains 14 residues. Germline V gene data show CDR1 as MNHEY and CDR2 as SVGAGI. The V gene lost 5 bases and the J gene lost 0 bases, with 11 bases spanning the gap. CDR3 loop: CASSQRGNSYEQYF. The CDR3 nucleotides are TGTGCCAGCAGTCAACGGGGTAACTCCTACGAGCAGTACTTC.

This chain uses TRBV4-3 with TRBJ2-3; 7 bases map to TRBD1. The CDR3 totals 16 residues. V was pared by 1 base and J by 1 base, with 5 bases of the junction left unmatched. Germline V lookup: CDR1 LGHNA, CDR2 YSLEER. DNA of the CDR3: TGCGCCAGCAGCCAAGGAGACAGGGATGGCACAGATACGCAGTATTTT. It specifies CASSQGDRDGTDTQYF.

This clone was counted between two and nine times. This chain connects TRBV6-4 to TRBJ1-2; D ambiguous. Germline lookup yields CDR1 MRHNA and CDR2 SNTAGT. CDR3 length: 15 amino acids. The V end was cut by 5 bases, the J end by 0 bases, with 13 bases between. The CDR3 spells CASSPSGEANYGYTF. The CDR3 nucleotides are TGTGCCAGCAGTCCATCCGGGGAAGCTAACTATGGCTACACCTTC.